This entry describes one T cell receptor (beta chain). Its antigen is unknown. The CDR3 has 12 residues. The germline gives CDR1 SGHVS, CDR2 FQNEAQ. Deletions cut 0 bases from V and 8 bases from J, with 8 bases between. Some second doses came at about 4 weeks and others at about 12 weeks; these were pooled. The assay was immunoSEQ multiplex PCR, and TCRdb's table has in-frame clones only and misses some. This sample carries 50,000 to 75,000 clones, roughly 89% of them seen once, and the ten largest clones take over 5%. This sample was taken from a study of T cell responses to AZD1222 COVID-19 vaccine. Broader study findings: Samples come after the peak T cell response, not at day 14. Baseline seropositives among AZD1222 recipients totaled only 5 to 7. Clonal diversity was possibly underestimated, and the donors were mostly white British, with more females.

The TCR originated in an adult who received the AZD1222 COVID-19 vaccine. This sequence joins TRBV7-8 and TRBJ2-7; the D is unclear. Material: peripheral blood, obtained 28 days after the second AZD1222 dose. The CDR3 DNA reads as TGTGCCAGCAGCTTAGCAGGGTTCAAGCAGTACTTC. This gives the protein CASSLAGFKQYF.